This note documents a single T cell receptor beta chain sequence. The antigen is not known. Between the trimmed V and J ends, which lost 4 bases and 3 bases, there was a span of 9 bases. CDR1 SGHDN and CDR2 FVKESK come from the germline V gene. The CDR3 runs to 14 residues. This sample is drawn from a study of cytomegalovirus exposure and HLA in healthy donors. General study points: A later analysis associated 16,000 or so TCR beta sequences with HLA alleles at a 0.05 false discovery rate. In most subjects, TCR beta sequences reportedly gave accurate predictions of HLA-A and HLA-B alleles.

The PCR contained 60 Vbeta and 13 Jbeta primers. Libraries were prepared by immunoSEQ multiplex PCR; TCRdb keeps only in-frame clonotypes and omits some of them. The sample table sets out around 70,000 clones. The sequencing input was PBMCs. This chain uses TRBV14 with TRBJ2-2; a weak D match, TRBD2 (5 bases). The sequence was collected from a female donor in good health and CMV-seropositive. CDR3 in DNA: TGTGCCAGCAGCCCGGAGCGGTACACCGGGGAGCTGTTTTTT. This sequence encodes CASSPERYTGELFF.